The 14 T cell receptor beta chains below all came from one sample that was sequenced in a study of regulatory T cells in long-lasting Graves disease. CDR3 regions were amplified by Arm-PCR using iRepertoire HTBI primers to build TCR beta libraries. TCRdb fed the multiplex PCR reads into MiXCR, producing one record per CDR3 protein. The table includes hundreds of thousands of distinct CDR3 sequences, about 15% detected once. Time point defined: newly diagnosed GD, antithyroid drugs for less than 3 months. There was RNA extracted from PBMCs, and the TCR library was made from it. These same records also appear under a second study, on T cells in Graves' hyperthyroidism and ophthalmopathy.

The source was peripheral blood mononuclear cells (PBMCs), collected at new diagnosis, from a patient treated with antithyroid drugs. These receptor sequences come from a woman aged 35-60 years with Graves disease.

The table lists this clonotype with a few counts. The chain uses TRBV12-3 or TRBV12-4 and TRBJ1-2; 9 bases agree with TRBD1. This CDR3 comprises 17 residues. Trimming removed 3 bases from V and 7 bases from J; junction bases left unmatched: 15. The DNA of the CDR3 is TGTGCCAGCAGTTTGGAACAGACAGGGGGTTCGAAGAGTGGCTACACCTTC. It translates to CASSLEQTGGSKSGYTF.

This clonotype was recorded many times. V usage is TRBV11-3 and J usage is TRBJ2-3; D possibly matches TRBD1 or TRBD2 (6 bases each). CDR3 length: 15 amino acids. From germline, CDR1 is SGHNT and CDR2 YENEEA. V shed 2 bases and J shed 3 bases, with 12 bases lying between them. CDR3 residues: CASSLRGRETDTQYF. For the CDR3, the DNA is TGTGCCAGCAGCTTACGGGGGCGCGAGACAGATACGCAGTATTTT.

This clonotype was seen ten or more times. V and J are TRBV18 and TRBJ1-2; 9 bases agree with TRBD1. J was trimmed by 6 bases and V by 2 bases; bases with no gene match: 4. The germline V gene has CDR1 KGHSH and CDR2 LQKENI. This CDR3 spans 14 amino acids. The CDR3 nucleotides read TGTGCCAGCTCACCAGTACAGGGGGCGAATGGCTACACCTTC. It codes for CASSPVQGANGYTF.

The table lists this clonotype with a few counts. The chain carries TRBV2 and TRBJ1-5; D call uncertain. The germline V and J ends were trimmed by 6 bases and 7 bases, with 16 bases remaining between them. The CDR3 totals 14 residues. Germline assignment: CDR1 SNHLY and CDR2 FYNNEI. CDR3 amino acids: CASSEPGSWQPQHF. CDR3 in DNA: TGTGCCAGCAGCGAACCGGGAAGTTGGCAGCCCCAGCATTTT.

V is TRBV12-3 or TRBV12-4 and J is TRBJ1-1; tentatively, D is TRBD1 (5 bases). This CDR3 has 17 amino acids. Between the trimmed V and J ends, which lost 1 base and 0 bases, there was a span of 15 bases. The CDR3 sequence is CASSLGTGGRMNTEAFF. The CDR3 DNA reads TGTGCCAGCAGTTTAGGAACAGGCGGGAGGATGAACACTGAAGCTTTCTTT.

Regarding this clonotype: A read error may be the cause here, since a much bigger clone is one base away. The chain couples TRBV2 to TRBJ1-2; 7 nucleotides agree with TRBD1. The germline V gene encodes CDR1 SNHLY and CDR2 FYNNEI. The CDR3 covers 14 residues. The CDR3 DNA sequence: TGTGCCAGCAATGAACAGGGGAACGACTATGGCTACACCTTC. This sequence encodes CASNEQGNDYGYTF.

This clonotype appeared a few times. The rearrangement uses TRBV12-3 or TRBV12-4 and TRBJ1-5; possibly TRBD1 for D (6 bases). This CDR3 spans 15 amino acids. Trimming removed 5 bases from V and 7 bases from J, with 18 bases in between. DNA for the CDR3: TGTGCCAGCAGTCTCCTATCGACAGGTAAACAGCCCCAGCATTTT. Its protein is CASSLLSTGKQPQHF.

This clonotype was counted only a few times. The V call is TRBV4-1, the J call TRBJ2-5, with a weak D call TRBD2 (5 bases). V lost 3 bases, J lost 6 bases, and 17 bases lay in between. Germline V gives CDR1 MGHRA, CDR2 YSYEKL. This CDR3 is 15 amino acids long. The CDR3 spells CASSHNLRWRKTQYF. For the CDR3, the DNA is TGCGCCAGCAGCCATAACCTGCGGTGGAGGAAGACCCAGTACTTC.

This clonotype was detected many times. This chain connects TRBV20-1 to TRBJ2-3, with TRBD2 matching over 8 bases. V dropped 5 bases and J dropped 4; count of bases not matched to a gene: 14. The length of the CDR3 is 16 residues. Germline CDR1 reads DFQATT; CDR2 reads SNEGSKA (reference sequence). The CDR3 sequence: CSAHFGGGGPADTQYF. The CDR3 DNA reads TGCAGTGCTCACTTCGGTGGCGGGGGGCCGGCAGATACGCAGTATTTT.

The rearrangement joins TRBV5-1 to TRBJ1-6; D gene ambiguous. Trimming shortened V by 5 bases and J by 6 bases, and 15 bases separated the two germline ends. CDR1 is SGHRS and CDR2 is YFSETQ in the germline V gene. This CDR3 is 15 amino acids long. In DNA, the CDR3 is TGCGCCAGCAGACCCCTAGAATTGGGTAATTCACCCCTCCACTTT. Protein sequence: CASRPLELGNSPLHF. Filled out from reference TRBV5-1 and TRBJ1-6, the complete variable domain reads KAGVTQTPRYLIKTRGQQVTLSCSPISGHRSVSWYQQTPGQGLQFLFEYFSETQRNKGNFPGRFSGRQFSNSRSEMNVSTLELGDSALYLCASRPLELGNSPLHFGNGTRLTVT.

This clonotype was counted ten times or more. The chain links TRBV28 to TRBJ2-7; 9 bases fit TRBD2. The germline V gene encodes CDR1 MDHEN and CDR2 SYDVKM. This CDR3 has 14 residues. The trim removed 8 bases at V and 2 bases at J, leaving 7 bases unmatched. The CDR3 reads CASYLAGNPYEQYF. DNA of the CDR3: TGTGCCAGCTACCTAGCGGGGAATCCCTACGAGCAGTACTTC.

This clonotype came up many times. CDR3 region: CASSLGSSWGYTF. CDR3 bases: TGTGCCAGCAGTCTCGGCTCCTCTTGGGGCTACACCTTC. This sequence joins TRBV6-1 and TRBJ1-2; D is unclear. Germline CDR1 is MNHNS and CDR2 is SASEGT. The CDR3 is 13 residues long. V lost 5 bases, J lost 8 bases, and 15 bases lay in between.

At least ten counts were recorded for this clonotype. V is TRBV2 and J is TRBJ2-5; 7 bases are shared with TRBD1. V lost 6 bases to trimming and J lost 1 base; unmatched junction nucleotides: 5. Germline CDR1 SNHLY, CDR2 FYNNEI. The CDR3 has 14 residues. CDR3 region: CASRDRLFQETQYF. In DNA, the CDR3 is TGTGCCAGCAGGGACAGGCTATTCCAAGAGACCCAGTACTTC.

This clonotype has a count of ten or more. The rearrangement links TRBV15 to TRBJ2-3; 8 nucleotides match TRBD1. Losses at the gene ends were 0 bases for V and 3 bases for J; bases not matched to a gene: 14. The CDR3 has 19 residues. Per the germline V gene, CDR1 is LNHNV and CDR2 is YYDKDF (reference sequence). The CDR3 sequence: CATSREAQGAGVVTDTQYF. The DNA for the CDR3 is TGTGCCACCAGCAGAGAGGCCCAGGGGGCAGGGGTAGTGACAGATACGCAGTATTTT.